These 28 T cell receptor beta chains were all obtained from the same sample, sequenced in a study of early T cells in non-severe SARS-CoV-2 infection. Via MiXCR, TCRdb re-called the 5' RACE reads, giving one row per CDR3 protein. The sample carries 30,000 or so distinct CDR3 sequences, roughly 7.2% recorded once. The sample comprised whole blood. The receptors originated from an adult who was a healthcare worker with PCR-confirmed SARS-CoV-2 infection or an uninfected control (not recorded which).

The rearrangement joins TRBV18 to TRBJ2-7; 9 bases match TRBD1. The V segment lost 2 bases and the J segment 4 bases; nucleotides outside the gene matches: 9. Germline assignment: CDR1 KGHSH and CDR2 LQKENI. This CDR3 comprises 16 residues. CDR3 nucleotides: TGTGCCAGCTCACCAATAGCCGGGACAGGGACGTACGAGCAGTACTTC. It translates to CASSPIAGTGTYEQYF.

This clonotype occurred many times. CDR3 residues: CASSLGTETDTQYF. The CDR3 DNA reads as TGTGCCAGCAGTTTGGGGACGGAAACAGATACGCAGTATTTT. This rearrangement joins TRBV12-3 or TRBV12-4 to TRBJ2-3, with D possibly being TRBD1 or TRBD2 (5 bases each). V lost 3 bases, J lost 3 bases, and 10 bases lay in between. The CDR3 runs to 14 residues.

This clonotype was seen ten or more times. The chain combines TRBV11-3 with TRBJ2-1; D is perhaps TRBD1 (6 bases). This CDR3 region has 15 residues. The germline V and J ends were trimmed by 5 bases and 5 bases, with 16 bases remaining between them. The germline V gene has CDR1 SGHNT and CDR2 YENEEA. The CDR3 DNA sequence: TGTGCCAGCAGCAGCCGCCGTGACAGGAACAATGAGCAGTTCTTC. Translating it yields CASSSRRDRNNEQFF.

V is TRBV10-3 and J is TRBJ2-3; D ambiguous. From germline, CDR1 is ENHRY and CDR2 SYGVKD. V lost 2 bases and J lost 2, with 14 bases in between. The CDR3 consists of 16 residues. This chain's CDR3 is CAISEILGIHTDTQYF. The CDR3 DNA sequence: TGTGCCATCAGTGAGATACTTGGCATCCACACAGATACGCAGTATTTT.

J is TRBJ1-6 and V is TRBV28, with a tentative D call TRBD1 (6 bases). This CDR3 is 20 amino acids long. Germline lookup yields CDR1 MDHEN and CDR2 SYDVKM. Deletions cut 2 bases from V and 7 bases from J, with 27 bases between. The CDR3 bases are TGTGCCAGCAGTTTACTAGCTGGGGGGGGGCCCCCCCTTAAAAATTCACCCCTCCACTTT. This gives the protein CASSLLAGGGPPLKNSPLHF.

This clonotype was observed at least ten times. This sequence joins TRBV12-3 or TRBV12-4 and TRBJ2-7, with D hard to call. The CDR3 runs 14 residues. V shed 5 bases and J shed 2 bases, with 13 bases lying between them. The CDR3 region is CASSPLTSTYEQYF. CDR3 nucleotide sequence: TGTGCCAGCAGTCCCCTTACCTCTACCTACGAGCAGTACTTC.

This clonotype was recorded many times. The chain carries TRBV20-1 and TRBJ1-5; D gene unclear. The germline gives CDR1 DFQATT, CDR2 SNEGSKA (reference sequence). The CDR3 totals 14 residues. Trimming stripped 7 bases from V and 1 base from J, with 14 bases between. The CDR3 DNA is TGCAGTGGTACGGCAGGTGGGAGCAATCAGCCCCAGCATTTT. It yields the protein CSGTAGGSNQPQHF.

This clonotype was seen repeatedly, ten times or more. The rearrangement links TRBV29-1 to TRBJ2-5; D is uncertain. Trimming cost V 7 bases and J 5 bases, with 8 bases left between them. Germline V gene data show CDR1 as SQVTM and CDR2 as ANQGSEA. The CDR3 is 10 residues long. The CDR3 loop reads CSAASETQYF. CDR3 coding DNA: TGCAGCGCAGCAAGTGAGACCCAGTACTTC.

The table lists this clonotype with a few counts. The rearrangement joins TRBV10-2 to TRBJ2-7; D not resolved. The CDR3 is 13 amino acids. With 0 bases removed from V and 6 bases from J, the gap between germline ends came to 9 bases. Germline V gene lookup returns CDR1 WSHSY and CDR2 SAAADI. In nucleotides, the CDR3 is TGCGCCAGCAGTGAGTCGATTGGTGGCGAGCAGTACTTC. It specifies CASSESIGGEQYF.

This clonotype was recorded many times. The chain has TRBV20-1 and TRBJ2-1; D perhaps matches TRBD2 (5 bases). Germline-derived CDR1 and CDR2 are DFQATT and SNEGSKA (reference sequence). This CDR3 region has 12 residues. V lost 6 bases and J lost 6, with 12 bases in between. The CDR3 region has the DNA TGCAGTGCCAGAAGCGGACCCAATGAGCAGTTCTTC. Translating it yields CSARSGPNEQFF.

The sample holds many counts of this clonotype. The chain recombines TRBV7-9 with TRBJ2-5; D is undetermined. This CDR3 has 12 residues. The germline gives CDR1 SEHNR, CDR2 FQNEAQ (reference sequence). Deletions cut 3 bases from V and 5 bases from J, with 7 bases between. CDR3 loop: CASSFIRETQYF. CDR3 DNA sequence: TGTGCCAGCAGCTTCATTCGGGAGACCCAGTACTTC. The full variable domain, in which reference TRBV7-9 and TRBJ2-5 provide the parts outside the CDR3, is DTGVSQNPRHKITKRGQNVTFRCDPISEHNRLYWYRQTLGQGPEFLTYFQNEAQLEKSRLLSDRFSAERPKGSFSTLEIQRTEQGDSAMYLCASSFIRETQYFGPGTRLLVL.

In this sample, this clonotype turned up many times. V and J are TRBV13 and TRBJ1-1; no clear D gene. Germline CDR1 PRHDT, CDR2 FYEKMQ (reference sequence). Trimming pared 1 base from V and 2 bases from J, leaving 8 bases between. This CDR3 is 14 amino acids long. CDR3 residues: CASSLEGPNTEAFF. CDR3 sequence (DNA): TGTGCCAGCAGCTTAGAAGGGCCCAACACTGAAGCTTTCTTT.

About this clonotype itself: This may come from a read error, since a much larger clone is one base off. The chain has TRBV18 and TRBJ1-1, with unresolved D. The CDR3 contains 14 residues. Germline CDR1 reads KGHSH; CDR2 reads LQKENI. V dropped 6 bases and J dropped 0 bases, with 11 bases sitting between them. CDR3 nucleotides: TGTGCCAGCTCGCGGACGAATGTGAACACTGAAGCTTTCTTT. Its protein is CASSRTNVNTEAFF.

This clonotype was observed a few times. DNA of the CDR3: TGTGCCAGCAGTTTAGACTTACAGGGGGTCGGCTACGAGCAGTACTTC. Protein product: CASSLDLQGVGYEQYF. The chain links TRBV27 to TRBJ2-7; TRBD1 matches 8 bases. The CDR3 spans 16 residues. V dropped 2 bases and J dropped 3; count of bases not matched to a gene: 9. Germline V gene data show CDR1 as MNHEY and CDR2 as SMNVEV (reference sequence).

Within the sample, this clonotype is medium-sized. This chain uses TRBV30 with TRBJ1-1; no firm D call. Germline-derived CDR1 and CDR2 are GTSNPN and SVGIG (reference sequence). The CDR3 extends over 13 amino acids. Trimming took 2 bases from V and 3 from J, leaving 10 bases between them. CDR3 sequence: CAWSLTRDTEAFF. CDR3 bases: TGTGCCTGGAGTCTCACGCGGGACACTGAAGCTTTCTTT. The full variable domain, with the rest looked up from reference TRBV30 and TRBJ1-1, is SQTIHQWPATLVQPVGSPLSLECTVEGTSNPNLYWYRQAAGRGLQLLFYSVGIGQISSEVPQNLSASRPQDRQFILSSKKLLLSDSGFYLCAWSLTRDTEAFFGQGTRLTVV.

The genes are TRBV7-9 and TRBJ2-1, with D possibly called TRBD1 or TRBD2 (5 bases each). Per germline, CDR1 SEHNR and CDR2 FQNEAQ (reference sequence). The length of the CDR3 is 15 residues. The germline V and J ends were trimmed by 3 bases and 2 bases, with 11 bases remaining between them. This CDR3 reads CASSFDPGPYNEQFF. The CDR3 DNA reads TGTGCCAGCAGCTTCGATCCGGGGCCCTACAATGAGCAGTTCTTC.

The table lists this clonotype with many counts. The chain joins TRBV5-1 to TRBJ1-2, with TRBD1 matching over 8 bases. Germline V gives CDR1 SGHRS, CDR2 YFSETQ. CDR3 length: 16 residues. V gave up 4 bases and J gave up 8 bases; unmatched junction bases: 16. CDR3 sequence reads: CASSARDRRYRGGYTF. The CDR3 nucleotides are TGCGCCAGCAGCGCCCGGGACAGGCGGTACCGGGGCGGCTACACCTTC. The full variable domain, in which reference TRBV5-1 and TRBJ1-2 provide the parts outside the CDR3, is KAGVTQTPRYLIKTRGQQVTLSCSPISGHRSVSWYQQTPGQGLQFLFEYFSETQRNKGNFPGRFSGRQFSNSRSEMNVSTLELGDSALYLCASSARDRRYRGGYTFGSGTRLTVV.

This chain connects TRBV28 to TRBJ2-3; D possibly corresponds to TRBD1 (5 bases). The CDR3 sequence is 15 residues long. Germline CDR1 reads MDHEN; CDR2 reads SYDVKM. Trimming took 6 bases from V and 7 from J, leaving 20 bases between them. CDR3 region: CASSPWGSYSNTQYF. The CDR3 coding sequence is TGTGCCAGCAGCCCCTGGGGCAGCTACTCTAATACGCAGTATTTT.

This clonotype was seen many times. V usage is TRBV28 and J usage is TRBJ2-7, with a tentative D call TRBD1 (5 bases). The V and J ends lost 3 bases and 6 bases respectively, with 15 bases between them. This CDR3 spans 14 amino acids. CDR1 and CDR2 from the germline V gene are MDHEN and SYDVKM. The CDR3 spells CASSLALQTAEQYF. The DNA for the CDR3 is TGTGCCAGCAGTTTGGCCCTACAGACAGCCGAGCAGTACTTC.

This chain links TRBV25-1 with TRBJ2-5; possibly TRBD1 for D (7 bases). The germline CDR1 and CDR2 sequences are MGHDK and SYGVNS. This CDR3 is 16 amino acids long. V lost 2 bases and J lost 5, with 18 bases in between. CDR3 region: CASSEDRETGRETQYF. The DNA of the CDR3 is TGTGCCAGCAGTGAAGACCGGGAGACAGGGAGGGAGACCCAGTACTTC.

This clonotype was observed at least ten times. The gene calls are TRBV7-9 and TRBJ1-3; 7 bases align to TRBD1. The trim removed 3 bases at V and 8 bases at J, leaving 1 base unmatched. CDR1 SEHNR and CDR2 FQNEAQ come from the germline V gene (reference sequence). The CDR3 covers 12 residues. The CDR3: CASSFGQDTIYF. In nucleotides, the CDR3 is TGTGCCAGCAGCTTTGGACAGGACACCATATATTTT.

This clonotype has a count of ten or more. The chain recombines TRBV7-2 with TRBJ2-7; D ambiguous. Between the trimmed V and J ends, which lost 5 bases and 0 bases, there was a span of 14 bases. Germline assignment: CDR1 SGHTA and CDR2 FQGNSA. This CDR3 region has 15 residues. CDR3 in DNA: TGTGCCAGCAGCCCCCGAGTAGTGGGCTCCTACGAGCAGTACTTC. Protein: CASSPRVVGSYEQYF.

There are many counts of this clonotype. V and J are TRBV18 and TRBJ1-5; D is uncertain. Trimming cost V 4 bases and J 2 bases, with 15 bases left between them. CDR3 size: 16 residues. Per the germline V gene, CDR1 is KGHSH and CDR2 is LQKENI. CDR3 sequence: CASSLPPASGNQPQHF. CDR3 DNA sequence: TGTGCCAGCTCACTACCCCCCGCTTCGGGCAATCAGCCCCAGCATTTT. Combining the CDR3 with reference TRBV18 and TRBJ1-5 gives the whole variable domain NAGVMQNPRHLVRRRGQEARLRCSPMKGHSHVYWYRQLPEEGLKFMVYLQKENIIDESGMPKERFSAEFPKEGPSILRIQQVVRGDSAAYFCASSLPPASGNQPQHFGDGTRLSIL.

J is TRBJ2-5 and V is TRBV5-1; TRBD2 matches 11 bases. CDR1 is SGHRS and CDR2 is YFSETQ in the germline V gene. The ends lost 3 bases at V and 4 bases at J; junction bases unmatched: 5. The CDR3 loop spans 15 amino acids. CDR3 protein: CASSSGTSGGETQYF. In DNA, the CDR3 is TGCGCCAGCAGCTCCGGGACTAGCGGAGGAGAGACCCAGTACTTC. Variable domain in full (rest from reference TRBV5-1 and TRBJ2-5): KAGVTQTPRYLIKTRGQQVTLSCSPISGHRSVSWYQQTPGQGLQFLFEYFSETQRNKGNFPGRFSGRQFSNSRSEMNVSTLELGDSALYLCASSSGTSGGETQYFGPGTRLLVL.

This clonotype has ten or more counts. The chain uses TRBV7-6 and TRBJ2-1, with D possibly TRBD2 on 6 matching bases. Germline CDR1 SGHVS, CDR2 FNYEAQ. The CDR3 contains 14 residues. V was clipped by 5 bases and J by 5 bases, with 13 bases between them. The CDR3 region has the DNA TGTGCCAGCAGCCCACCGGGGGTGCACAATGAGCAGTTCTTC. It specifies CASSPPGVHNEQFF. The full variable domain, with the rest looked up from reference TRBV7-6 and TRBJ2-1, is GAGVSQSPRYKVTKRGQDVALRCDPISGHVSLYWYRQALGQGPEFLTYFNYEAQQDKSGLPNDRFSAERPEGSISTLTIQRTEQRDSAMYRCASSPPGVHNEQFFGPGTRLTVL.

This clonotype has ten or more counts. This chain links TRBV7-2 with TRBJ2-7; D is ambiguous. Germline lookup yields CDR1 SGHTA and CDR2 FQGNSA. Trimming removed 10 bases from V and 0 bases from J, with 16 bases in between. The CDR3 totals 14 residues. CDR3 amino acids: CATEHRGHSYEQYF. In DNA, the CDR3 is TGTGCCACCGAACATCGAGGTCACTCCTACGAGCAGTACTTC.

The rearrangement uses TRBV28 and TRBJ2-1; 12 bases map to TRBD2. CDR1 and CDR2 from the germline V gene are MDHEN and SYDVKM. This CDR3 is built from 14 residues. The V and J ends lost 10 bases and 4 bases, in that order; junction bases with no gene match: 5. The CDR3 here is CATVTSGGYNEQFF. The CDR3 DNA reads as TGTGCCACGGTGACTAGCGGGGGATACAATGAGCAGTTCTTC.

The chain recombines TRBV11-2 with TRBJ1-1; D is perhaps TRBD1 (5 bases). The germline gives CDR1 SGHAT, CDR2 FQNNGV. The CDR3 consists of 14 residues. V lost 1 base, J lost 0 bases, and 6 bases lay in between. CDR3 sequence: CASSLGGVNTEAFF. The CDR3 coding sequence is TGTGCCAGCAGCTTAGGAGGGGTGAACACTGAAGCTTTCTTT.